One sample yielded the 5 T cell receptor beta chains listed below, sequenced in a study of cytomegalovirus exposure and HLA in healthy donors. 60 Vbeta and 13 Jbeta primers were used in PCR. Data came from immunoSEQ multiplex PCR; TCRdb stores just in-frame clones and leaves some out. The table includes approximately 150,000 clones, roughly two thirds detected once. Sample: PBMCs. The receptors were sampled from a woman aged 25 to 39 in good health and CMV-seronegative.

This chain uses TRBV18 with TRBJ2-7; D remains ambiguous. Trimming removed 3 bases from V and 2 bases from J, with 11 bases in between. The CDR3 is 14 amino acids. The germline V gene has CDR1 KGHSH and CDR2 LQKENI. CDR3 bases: TGTGCCAGCTCACCCGATTTACAGACCTACGAGCAGTACTTC. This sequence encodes CASSPDLQTYEQYF.

The CDR3 spells CASSYVHGSYYNEQFF. DNA of the CDR3: TGTGCCAGCAGCTATGTTCACGGGTCTTACTACAATGAGCAGTTCTTC. The rearrangement uses TRBV28 and TRBJ2-1, with D unresolved. The CDR3 has 16 residues. V was trimmed by 6 bases and J by 3 bases, leaving 18 bases between them. Germline assignment: CDR1 MDHEN and CDR2 SYDVKM.

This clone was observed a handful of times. The CDR3 protein is CASSLLLAGEETQYF. The CDR3 DNA reads TGCGCCAGCAGCTTGTTACTAGCGGGTGAAGAGACCCAGTACTTC. The chain couples TRBV5-1 to TRBJ2-5; 9 nucleotides match TRBD2. After removal of 1 base from V and 3 bases from J, the junction contained 4 bases not matched to a gene. The germline V gene encodes CDR1 SGHRS and CDR2 YFSETQ. This CDR3 comprises 15 residues.

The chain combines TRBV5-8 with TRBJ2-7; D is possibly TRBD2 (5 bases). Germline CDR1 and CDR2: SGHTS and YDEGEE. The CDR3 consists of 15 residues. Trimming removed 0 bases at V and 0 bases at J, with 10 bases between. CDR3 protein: CASSLGASLSYEQYF. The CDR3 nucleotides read TGTGCCAGCAGCTTGGGAGCTAGCCTCTCCTACGAGCAGTACTTC.

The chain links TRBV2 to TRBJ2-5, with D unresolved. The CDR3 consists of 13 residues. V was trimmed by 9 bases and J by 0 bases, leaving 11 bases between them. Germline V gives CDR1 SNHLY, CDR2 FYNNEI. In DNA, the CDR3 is TGTGCCAGTCTAAACCCTAACCAAGAGACCCAGTACTTC. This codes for CASLNPNQETQYF.